This is a list of T cell receptor beta chains from one sample in a study of blood T cell repertoires in COVID-19. Libraries were prepared by immunoSEQ multiplex PCR; TCRdb keeps only in-frame clonotypes and omits some of them. Counted here are 400,000 to 450,000 clones, 85% to 90% occurring once; the ten biggest clones make up 0.8% to 0.85%. The specimen sequenced was peripheral blood. The receptors originated from a young man with COVID-19, enrolled during active disease. Each CDR3 is given with its conserved first and last residue. The order of the fields is CDR3 length, D gene, V gene, clone size, J gene, CDR3 protein, CDR3 DNA. D genes are given only for firm matches. Expanded clones get a size class; other rows say once, few or many, or leave the size out.

len: 14; d_gene: TRBD1; v_gene: TRBV6-6; abundance: NA; j_gene: TRBJ2-7; CDR3aa: CASSYGDREYEQYF; CDR3nt: TGTGCCAGCAGTTACGGGGACAGGGAATACGAGCAGTACTTC
len: 14; d_gene: NA; v_gene: TRBV4-1; abundance: NA; j_gene: TRBJ2-7; CDR3aa: CASSQALQSYEQYF; CDR3nt: TGCGCCAGCAGCCAAGCGCTACAGAGCTACGAGCAGTACTTC
len: 15; d_gene: TRBD2; v_gene: TRBV5-1; abundance: NA; j_gene: TRBJ2-5; CDR3aa: CASSLEGLAAETQYF; CDR3nt: TGCGCCAGCAGCTTGGAGGGACTAGCGGCAGAGACCCAGTACTTC
len: 17; d_gene: NA; v_gene: TRBV3-1/TRBV3-2; abundance: NA; j_gene: TRBJ2-2; CDR3aa: CASSQEDPGTLTGELFF; CDR3nt: TGTGCCAGCAGCCAAGAGGACCCCGGGACACTAACCGGGGAGCTGTTTTTT
len: 15; d_gene: NA; v_gene: TRBV25-1; abundance: NA; j_gene: TRBJ2-3; CDR3aa: CASSESGRNRDTQYF; CDR3nt: TGTGCCAGCAGTGAATCGGGAAGGAACCGAGATACGCAGTATTTT
len: 11; d_gene: NA; v_gene: TRBV3-1/TRBV3-2; abundance: NA; j_gene: TRBJ2-5; CDR3aa: CASSHTGTQYF; CDR3nt: TGTGCCAGCAGCCACACCGGGACCCAGTACTTC
len: 13; d_gene: NA; v_gene: TRBV5-6; abundance: NA; j_gene: TRBJ1-5; CDR3aa: CASSLVGDQPQHF; CDR3nt: TGTGCCAGCAGCTTGGTAGGGGATCAGCCCCAGCATTTT
len: 17; d_gene: NA; v_gene: TRBV9; abundance: NA; j_gene: TRBJ2-2; CDR3aa: CASSVADRAGGTGELFF; CDR3nt: TGTGCCAGCAGCGTCGCCGACAGGGCGGGAGGTACCGGGGAGCTGTTTTTT
len: 16; d_gene: TRBD1; v_gene: TRBV5-6; abundance: NA; j_gene: TRBJ1-2; CDR3aa: CASSLSVQGGYYGYTF; CDR3nt: TGTGCCAGCAGCTTGTCCGTCCAGGGGGGATACTATGGCTACACCTTC
len: 17; d_gene: NA; v_gene: TRBV4-2; abundance: once; j_gene: TRBJ2-7; CDR3aa: CASSQDLSGANGDEQYF; CDR3nt: TGTGCCAGCAGCCAAGATCTCTCAGGGGCCAACGGGGACGAGCAGTACTTC
len: 13; d_gene: NA; v_gene: TRBV2; abundance: NA; j_gene: TRBJ2-5; CDR3aa: CASILQGGETQYF; CDR3nt: TGTGCCAGCATACTTCAGGGAGGAGAGACCCAGTACTTC
len: 13; d_gene: TRBD1; v_gene: TRBV6-5; abundance: NA; j_gene: TRBJ1-5; CDR3aa: CASRTGGNQPQHF; CDR3nt: TGTGCCAGCAGGACAGGGGGCAATCAGCCCCAGCATTTT
len: 14; d_gene: TRBD2; v_gene: TRBV5-1; abundance: NA; j_gene: TRBJ2-7; CDR3aa: CASRTSGGNYEQYF; CDR3nt: TGCGCCAGCAGAACTAGCGGGGGGAACTACGAGCAGTACTTC
len: 13; d_gene: NA; v_gene: TRBV12-3/TRBV12-4; abundance: NA; j_gene: TRBJ1-1; CDR3aa: CASSLLVGGEAFF; CDR3nt: TGTGCCAGCAGTTTACTCGTGGGGGGTGAAGCTTTCTTT
len: 14; d_gene: NA; v_gene: TRBV5-1; abundance: NA; j_gene: TRBJ1-2; CDR3aa: CASSLEGDPYGYTF; CDR3nt: TGCGCCAGCAGCTTGGAGGGGGACCCCTATGGCTACACCTTC
len: 12; d_gene: NA; v_gene: TRBV2; abundance: NA; j_gene: TRBJ2-5; CDR3aa: CASSERRGAQYF; CDR3nt: TGTGCCAGCAGTGAGAGACGGGGAGCCCAGTACTTC
len: 16; d_gene: TRBD1; v_gene: TRBV4-2; abundance: NA; j_gene: TRBJ1-4; CDR3aa: CASSQAFRQGNEKLFF; CDR3nt: TGTGCCAGCAGCCAAGCGTTTAGACAGGGTAATGAAAAACTGTTTTTT
len: 15; d_gene: TRBD2; v_gene: TRBV2; abundance: NA; j_gene: TRBJ2-7; CDR3aa: CASSEGSGGYYEQYF; CDR3nt: TGTGCCAGCAGTGAAGGGAGCGGGGGTTACTACGAGCAGTACTTC
len: 13; d_gene: NA; v_gene: TRBV5-4; abundance: NA; j_gene: TRBJ2-7; CDR3aa: CASRGPGTYEQYF; CDR3nt: TGTGCCAGCAGGGGGCCAGGGACCTACGAGCAGTACTTC
len: 15; d_gene: NA; v_gene: TRBV18; abundance: NA; j_gene: TRBJ2-3; CDR3aa: CASLPETGRPDTQYF; CDR3nt: TGTGCCAGCTTACCCGAAACAGGCAGACCAGATACGCAGTATTTT
len: 13; d_gene: NA; v_gene: TRBV5-1; abundance: NA; j_gene: TRBJ2-7; CDR3aa: CASSPTPGHEQYF; CDR3nt: TGCGCCAGCAGCCCAACGCCAGGCCACGAGCAGTACTTC
len: 12; d_gene: NA; v_gene: TRBV5-5; abundance: NA; j_gene: TRBJ2-1; CDR3aa: CASSPVDNEQFF; CDR3nt: TGTGCCAGCAGCCCGGTCGACAATGAGCAGTTCTTC
len: 15; d_gene: TRBD1; v_gene: TRBV6-5; abundance: NA; j_gene: TRBJ2-1; CDR3aa: CASRLDRGSYNEQFF; CDR3nt: TGTGCCAGCAGACTAGACAGGGGCTCCTACAATGAGCAGTTCTTC
len: 16; d_gene: NA; v_gene: TRBV5-4; abundance: NA; j_gene: TRBJ2-6; CDR3aa: CASSFEDSTGANVLTF; CDR3nt: TGTGCCAGCAGCTTTGAAGACAGTACTGGGGCCAACGTCCTGACTTTC
len: 12; d_gene: NA; v_gene: TRBV29-1; abundance: NA; j_gene: TRBJ1-1; CDR3aa: CSVAREDPEAFF; CDR3nt: TGCAGCGTGGCTCGGGAAGACCCTGAAGCTTTCTTT
len: 15; d_gene: TRBD2; v_gene: TRBV5-1; abundance: NA; j_gene: TRBJ2-3; CDR3aa: CASSYSGVSTDTQYF; CDR3nt: TGCGCCAGCAGCTATAGCGGGGTTAGCACAGATACGCAGTATTTT
len: 17; d_gene: NA; v_gene: TRBV7-8; abundance: NA; j_gene: TRBJ2-5; CDR3aa: CASSLGGGHRTQETQYF; CDR3nt: TGTGCCAGCAGCTTAGGGGGGGGACACCGAACCCAAGAGACCCAGTACTTC
len: 15; d_gene: TRBD2; v_gene: TRBV7-9; abundance: few; j_gene: TRBJ2-1; CDR3aa: CASSLVLAGPDEQFF; CDR3nt: TGTGCCAGCAGCTTAGTACTAGCGGGTCCAGATGAGCAGTTCTTC
len: 14; d_gene: NA; v_gene: TRBV11-3; abundance: once; j_gene: TRBJ2-7; CDR3aa: CASSLFLSSYEQYF; CDR3nt: TGTGCCAGCAGCTTATTTCTTAGCTCCTACGAGCAGTACTTC
len: 16; d_gene: TRBD1; v_gene: TRBV5-1; abundance: NA; j_gene: TRBJ2-7; CDR3aa: CASSFIGQGDGDEQYF; CDR3nt: TGCGCCAGCAGCTTTATCGGACAGGGGGACGGTGACGAGCAGTACTTC
len: 14; d_gene: TRBD2; v_gene: TRBV9; abundance: NA; j_gene: TRBJ2-7; CDR3aa: CASSVRTSGYEQYF; CDR3nt: TGTGCCAGCAGCGTAAGGACTAGCGGCTACGAGCAGTACTTC
len: 15; d_gene: NA; v_gene: TRBV7-8; abundance: NA; j_gene: TRBJ2-2; CDR3aa: CASSLVSLNTGELFF; CDR3nt: TGTGCCAGCAGCTTAGTCTCCCTGAACACCGGGGAGCTGTTTTTT
len: 13; d_gene: NA; v_gene: TRBV19; abundance: NA; j_gene: TRBJ1-1; CDR3aa: CATAQGIEPRAFF; CDR3nt: TGTGCCACCGCACAGGGTATCGAGCCTAGGGCTTTCTTT
len: 17; d_gene: NA; v_gene: TRBV4-1; abundance: NA; j_gene: TRBJ2-1; CDR3aa: CASSPAPREGVYNEQFF; CDR3nt: TGCGCCAGCAGCCCAGCCCCGCGTGAGGGGGTCTACAATGAGCAGTTCTTC
len: 15; d_gene: TRBD1; v_gene: TRBV19; abundance: once; j_gene: TRBJ2-3; CDR3aa: CASREGQGLTDTQYF; CDR3nt: TGTGCCAGTAGGGAGGGACAGGGACTGACAGATACGCAGTATTTT
len: 15; d_gene: TRBD1; v_gene: TRBV5-1; abundance: NA; j_gene: TRBJ1-2; CDR3aa: CASSLSGTGVYGYTF; CDR3nt: TGCGCCAGCAGCCTATCCGGGACAGGGGTCTATGGCTACACCTTC
len: 13; d_gene: NA; v_gene: TRBV19; abundance: NA; j_gene: TRBJ2-1; CDR3aa: CASSSPGVSEQFF; CDR3nt: TGTGCCAGTAGTTCCCCGGGGGTGAGTGAGCAGTTCTTC
len: 18; d_gene: TRBD1; v_gene: TRBV19; abundance: few; j_gene: TRBJ1-5; CDR3aa: CASSMWDRGPISNQPQHF; CDR3nt: TGTGCCAGTAGTATGTGGGACAGGGGGCCGATTAGCAATCAGCCCCAGCATTTT
len: 13; d_gene: NA; v_gene: TRBV28; abundance: NA; j_gene: TRBJ1-4; CDR3aa: CASSLAIWEKLFF; CDR3nt: TGTGCCAGCAGTTTAGCTATATGGGAAAAACTGTTTTTT
len: 14; d_gene: TRBD1; v_gene: TRBV29-1; abundance: NA; j_gene: TRBJ1-6; CDR3aa: CSAGRDSYNSPLHF; CDR3nt: TGCAGCGCCGGGAGGGACAGCTATAATTCACCCCTCCACTTT
len: 16; d_gene: NA; v_gene: TRBV10-3; abundance: NA; j_gene: TRBJ1-1; CDR3aa: CAISESLGTGTTEAFF; CDR3nt: TGTGCCATCAGTGAGTCGCTTGGAACAGGGACCACTGAAGCTTTCTTT
len: 12; d_gene: NA; v_gene: TRBV11-2; abundance: NA; j_gene: TRBJ2-7; CDR3aa: CASSLGGREQYF; CDR3nt: TGTGCCAGCAGCTTAGGGGGGCGCGAGCAGTACTTC
len: 18; d_gene: TRBD2; v_gene: TRBV7-2; abundance: NA; j_gene: TRBJ2-2; CDR3aa: CASSPQGLAGDGRVELFF; CDR3nt: TGTGCCAGCAGCCCACAGGGACTAGCGGGAGATGGTCGCGTGGAGCTGTTTTTT
len: 14; d_gene: TRBD1; v_gene: TRBV19; abundance: NA; j_gene: TRBJ1-1; CDR3aa: CASSIVAGGTEAFF; CDR3nt: TGTGCCAGTAGTATAGTGGCAGGGGGCACTGAAGCTTTCTTT
len: 13; d_gene: TRBD1; v_gene: TRBV12-3/TRBV12-4; abundance: once; j_gene: TRBJ1-1; CDR3aa: CASSRQGYTEAFF; CDR3nt: TGTGCCAGCAGCCGACAGGGGTACACTGAAGCTTTCTTT
len: 13; d_gene: NA; v_gene: TRBV19; abundance: NA; j_gene: TRBJ2-1; CDR3aa: CASSSDSYNEQFF; CDR3nt: TGTGCCAGTAGTTCCGACAGTTACAATGAGCAGTTCTTC
len: 14; d_gene: TRBD2; v_gene: TRBV5-1; abundance: NA; j_gene: TRBJ2-1; CDR3aa: CASSFAGRDNEQFF; CDR3nt: TGCGCCAGCAGCTTTGCCGGGAGGGACAATGAGCAGTTCTTC
len: 17; d_gene: NA; v_gene: TRBV3-1/TRBV3-2; abundance: NA; j_gene: TRBJ2-4; CDR3aa: CASSQEMGGLAKNIQYF; CDR3nt: TGTGCCAGCAGCCAAGAAATGGGGGGACTAGCCAAAAACATTCAGTACTTC
len: 15; d_gene: NA; v_gene: TRBV9; abundance: NA; j_gene: TRBJ1-3; CDR3aa: CASSVEQGGGNTIYF; CDR3nt: TGTGCCAGCAGCGTAGAGCAGGGAGGTGGAAACACCATATATTTT
len: 17; d_gene: TRBD1; v_gene: TRBV5-5; abundance: NA; j_gene: TRBJ2-7; CDR3aa: CASNPRTGTGGTYEQYF; CDR3nt: TGTGCCAGCAACCCGCGAACCGGGACAGGGGGCACCTACGAGCAGTACTTC
len: 18; d_gene: TRBD2; v_gene: TRBV7-3; abundance: NA; j_gene: TRBJ2-3; CDR3aa: CASSLTSGREGQADTQYF; CDR3nt: TGTGCCAGCAGCTTAACGAGCGGGCGGGAGGGCCAGGCAGATACGCAGTATTTT
len: 13; d_gene: TRBD1; v_gene: TRBV12-3/TRBV12-4; abundance: NA; j_gene: TRBJ2-5; CDR3aa: CASSGDRQETQYF; CDR3nt: TGTGCCAGCAGCGGGGACAGGCAAGAGACCCAGTACTTC
len: 15; d_gene: NA; v_gene: TRBV3-1/TRBV3-2; abundance: NA; j_gene: TRBJ2-1; CDR3aa: CASSHVDISYNEQFF; CDR3nt: TGTGCCAGCAGCCATGTGGACATCTCCTACAATGAGCAGTTCTTC